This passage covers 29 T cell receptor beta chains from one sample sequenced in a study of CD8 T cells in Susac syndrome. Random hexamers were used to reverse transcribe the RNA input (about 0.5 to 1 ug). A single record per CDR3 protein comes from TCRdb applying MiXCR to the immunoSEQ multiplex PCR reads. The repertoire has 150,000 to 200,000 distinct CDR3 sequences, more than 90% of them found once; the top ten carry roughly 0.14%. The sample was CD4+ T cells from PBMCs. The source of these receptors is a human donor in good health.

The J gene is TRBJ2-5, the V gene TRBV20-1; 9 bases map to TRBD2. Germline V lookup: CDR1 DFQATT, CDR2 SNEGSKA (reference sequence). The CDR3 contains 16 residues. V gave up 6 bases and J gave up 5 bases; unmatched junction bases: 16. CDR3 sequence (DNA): TGCAGTGCCCCAGAGGGCCGCGGACTAGCGAGGGAGACCCAGTACTTC. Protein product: CSAPEGRGLARETQYF.

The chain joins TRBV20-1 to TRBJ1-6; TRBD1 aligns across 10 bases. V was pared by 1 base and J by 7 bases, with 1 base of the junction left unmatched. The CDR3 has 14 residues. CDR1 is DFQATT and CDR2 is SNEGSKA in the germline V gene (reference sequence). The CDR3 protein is CSARAGQGNSPLHF. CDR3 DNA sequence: TGCAGTGCTAGAGCGGGACAGGGGAATTCACCCCTCCACTTT.

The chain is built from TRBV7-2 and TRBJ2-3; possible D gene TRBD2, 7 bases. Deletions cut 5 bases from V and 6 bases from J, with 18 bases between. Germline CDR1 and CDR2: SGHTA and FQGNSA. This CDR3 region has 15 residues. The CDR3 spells CASSRQWGGVDTQYF. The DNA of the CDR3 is TGTGCCAGCAGCCGCCAATGGGGGGGCGTGGATACGCAGTATTTT. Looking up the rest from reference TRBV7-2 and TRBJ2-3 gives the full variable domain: GAGVSQSPSNKVTEKGKDVELRCDPISGHTALYWYRQSLGQGLEFLIYFQGNSAPDKSGLPSDRFSAERTGGSVSTLTIQRTQQEDSAVYLCASSRQWGGVDTQYFGPGTRLTVL.

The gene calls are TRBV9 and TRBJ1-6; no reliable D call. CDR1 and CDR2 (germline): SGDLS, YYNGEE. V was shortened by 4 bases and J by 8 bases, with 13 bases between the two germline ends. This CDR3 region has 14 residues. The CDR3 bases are TGTGCCAGCAGCCTCCGAGAACAAGATTCACCCCTCCACTTT. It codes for CASSLREQDSPLHF.

The CDR3 bases are TGTGCCAGCAGCCCAACAGGGGCTGGGGCCAACGTCCTGACTTTC. It yields the protein CASSPTGAGANVLTF. The genes are TRBV3-1 and TRBJ2-6, with 7 bases matching TRBD1. V was pared by 4 bases and J by 2 bases, with 2 bases of the junction left unmatched. The CDR3 loop spans 15 amino acids. CDR1 is LGHDT and CDR2 is YNNKEL in the germline V gene (reference sequence). Full variable domain (outside the CDR3, taken from reference TRBV3-1 and TRBJ2-6): DTAVSQTPKYLVTQMGNDKSIKCEQNLGHDTMYWYKQDSKKFLKIMFSYNNKELIINETVPNRFSPKSPDKAHLNLHINSLELGDSAVYFCASSPTGAGANVLTFGAGSRLTVL.

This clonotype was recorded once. DNA for the CDR3: TGTGCCAGCAGCTGGAACAGGGGGCATGAGACCCAGTACTTC. Encoded protein: CASSWNRGHETQYF. The chain employs TRBV7-2 and TRBJ2-5; 9 bases agree with TRBD1. The CDR3 is made up of 14 amino acids. CDR1 is SGHTA and CDR2 is FQGNSA in the germline V gene. Trimming at V came to 4 bases and at J to 5 bases, leaving 5 bases not matched to a gene.

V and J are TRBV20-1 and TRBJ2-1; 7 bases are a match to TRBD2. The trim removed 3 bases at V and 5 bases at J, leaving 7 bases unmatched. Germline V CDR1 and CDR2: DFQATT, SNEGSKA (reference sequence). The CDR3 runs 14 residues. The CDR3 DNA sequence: TGCAGTGCTAGGAGTCTAGCGGCGAACAATGAGCAGTTCTTC. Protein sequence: CSARSLAANNEQFF.

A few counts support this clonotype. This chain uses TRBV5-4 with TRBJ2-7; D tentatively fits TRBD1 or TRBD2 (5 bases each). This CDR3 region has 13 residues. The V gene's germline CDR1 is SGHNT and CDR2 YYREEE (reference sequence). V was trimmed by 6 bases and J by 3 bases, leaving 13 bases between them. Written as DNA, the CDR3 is TGTGCCAGCAACCGGGACGGACGCTACGAGCAGTACTTC. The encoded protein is CASNRDGRYEQYF.

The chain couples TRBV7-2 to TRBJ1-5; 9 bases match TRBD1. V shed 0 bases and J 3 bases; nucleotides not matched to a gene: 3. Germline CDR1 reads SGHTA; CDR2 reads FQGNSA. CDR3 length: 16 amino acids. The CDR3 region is CASSLAGQGLNQPQHF. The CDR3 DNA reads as TGTGCCAGCAGCTTAGCGGGACAGGGACTCAATCAGCCCCAGCATTTT.

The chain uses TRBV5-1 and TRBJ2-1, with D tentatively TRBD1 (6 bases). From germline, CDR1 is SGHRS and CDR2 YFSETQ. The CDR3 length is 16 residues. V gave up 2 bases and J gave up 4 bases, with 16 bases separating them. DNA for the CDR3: TGCGCCAGCAGCTTCACCGGGACACAGGTGTACAATGAGCAGTTCTTC. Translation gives CASSFTGTQVYNEQFF. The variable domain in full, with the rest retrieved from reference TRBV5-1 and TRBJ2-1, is KAGVTQTPRYLIKTRGQQVTLSCSPISGHRSVSWYQQTPGQGLQFLFEYFSETQRNKGNFPGRFSGRQFSNSRSEMNVSTLELGDSALYLCASSFTGTQVYNEQFFGPGTRLTVL.

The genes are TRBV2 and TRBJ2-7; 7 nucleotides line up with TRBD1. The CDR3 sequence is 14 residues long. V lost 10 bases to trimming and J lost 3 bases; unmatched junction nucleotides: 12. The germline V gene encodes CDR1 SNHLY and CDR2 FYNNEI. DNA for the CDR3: TGTGCCAACAGCTCAGGGACAGTTGGCTACGAGCAGTACTTC. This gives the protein CANSSGTVGYEQYF. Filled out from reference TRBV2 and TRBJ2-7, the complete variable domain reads EPEVTQTPSHQVTQMGQEVILRCVPISNHLYFYWYRQILGQKVEFLVSFYNNEISEKSEIFDDQFSVERPDGSNFTLKIRSTKLEDSAMYFCANSSGTVGYEQYFGPGTRLTVT.

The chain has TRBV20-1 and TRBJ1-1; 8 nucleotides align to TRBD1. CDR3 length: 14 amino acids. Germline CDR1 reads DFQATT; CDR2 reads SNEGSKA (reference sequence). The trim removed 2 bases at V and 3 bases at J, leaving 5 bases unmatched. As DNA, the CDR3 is TGCAGTGCTAGACGGACAGGGAGGCACACTGAAGCTTTCTTT. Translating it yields CSARRTGRHTEAFF.

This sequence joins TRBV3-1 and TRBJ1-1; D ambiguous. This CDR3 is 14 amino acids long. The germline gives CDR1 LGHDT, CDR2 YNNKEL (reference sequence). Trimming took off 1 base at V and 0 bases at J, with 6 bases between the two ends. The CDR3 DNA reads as TGTGCCAGCAGCCAAGTTGGGGTGAACACTGAAGCTTTCTTT. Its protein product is CASSQVGVNTEAFF. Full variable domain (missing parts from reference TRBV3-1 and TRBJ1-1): DTAVSQTPKYLVTQMGNDKSIKCEQNLGHDTMYWYKQDSKKFLKIMFSYNNKELIINETVPNRFSPKSPDKAHLNLHINSLELGDSAVYFCASSQVGVNTEAFFGQGTRLTVV.

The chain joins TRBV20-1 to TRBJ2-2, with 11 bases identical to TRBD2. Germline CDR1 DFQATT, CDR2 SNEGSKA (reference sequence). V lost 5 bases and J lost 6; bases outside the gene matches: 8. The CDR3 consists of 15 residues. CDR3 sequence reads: CSAGSTSGGAGELFF. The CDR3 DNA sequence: TGCAGTGCTGGGTCCACTAGCGGGGGAGCCGGGGAGCTGTTTTTT.

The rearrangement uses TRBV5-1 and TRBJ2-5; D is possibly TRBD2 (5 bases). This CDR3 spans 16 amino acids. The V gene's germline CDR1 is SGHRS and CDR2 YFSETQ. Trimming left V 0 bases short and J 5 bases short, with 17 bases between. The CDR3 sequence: CASSLDPAGLGETQYF. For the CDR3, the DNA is TGCGCCAGCAGCTTGGACCCGGCGGGCTTGGGGGAGACCCAGTACTTC. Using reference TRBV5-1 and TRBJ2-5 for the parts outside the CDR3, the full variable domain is KAGVTQTPRYLIKTRGQQVTLSCSPISGHRSVSWYQQTPGQGLQFLFEYFSETQRNKGNFPGRFSGRQFSNSRSEMNVSTLELGDSALYLCASSLDPAGLGETQYFGPGTRLLVL.

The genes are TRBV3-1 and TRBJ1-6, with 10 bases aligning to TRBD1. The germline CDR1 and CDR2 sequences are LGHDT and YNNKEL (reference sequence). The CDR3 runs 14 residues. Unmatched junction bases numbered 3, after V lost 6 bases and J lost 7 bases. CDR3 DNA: TGTGCCAGCAGTCGACAGGGGGCCAATTCACCCCTCCACTTT. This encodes CASSRQGANSPLHF.

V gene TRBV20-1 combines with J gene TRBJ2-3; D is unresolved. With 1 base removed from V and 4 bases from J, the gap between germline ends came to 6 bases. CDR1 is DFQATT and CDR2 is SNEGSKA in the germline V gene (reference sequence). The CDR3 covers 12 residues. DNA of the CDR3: TGCAGTGCTAGAGGTACAGCAGATACGCAGTATTTT. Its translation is CSARGTADTQYF.

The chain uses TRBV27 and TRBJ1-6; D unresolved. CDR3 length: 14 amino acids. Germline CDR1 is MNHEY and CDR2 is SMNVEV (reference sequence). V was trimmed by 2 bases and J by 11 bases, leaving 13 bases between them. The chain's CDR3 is CASSLPSSDAPLHF. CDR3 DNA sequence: TGTGCCAGCAGTTTACCCAGTTCGGATGCACCCCTCCACTTT.

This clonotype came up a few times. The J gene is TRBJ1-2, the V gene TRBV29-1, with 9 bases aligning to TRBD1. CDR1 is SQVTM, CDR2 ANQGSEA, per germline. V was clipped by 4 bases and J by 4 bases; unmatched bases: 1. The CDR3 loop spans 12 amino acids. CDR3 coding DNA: TGCAGCGTTGTGACAGGGGGCTATGGCTACACCTTC. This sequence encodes CSVVTGGYGYTF.

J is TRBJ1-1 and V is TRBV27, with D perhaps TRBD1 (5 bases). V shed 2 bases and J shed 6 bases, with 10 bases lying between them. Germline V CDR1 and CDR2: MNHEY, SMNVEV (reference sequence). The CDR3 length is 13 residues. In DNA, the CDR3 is TGTGCCAGCAGTTTACTTGGGGCCGCTGAAGCTTTCTTT. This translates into CASSLLGAAEAFF.

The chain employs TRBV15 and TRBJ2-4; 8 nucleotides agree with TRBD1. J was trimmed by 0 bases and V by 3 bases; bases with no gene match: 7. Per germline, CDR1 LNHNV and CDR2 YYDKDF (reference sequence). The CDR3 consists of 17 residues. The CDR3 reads CATSRVTGELAKNIQYF. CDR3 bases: TGTGCCACCAGCAGGGTGACAGGGGAACTAGCCAAAAACATTCAGTACTTC.

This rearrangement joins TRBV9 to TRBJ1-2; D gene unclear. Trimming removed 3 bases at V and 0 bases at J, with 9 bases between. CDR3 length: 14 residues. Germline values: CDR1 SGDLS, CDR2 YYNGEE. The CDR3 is CASSEQSSNYGYTF. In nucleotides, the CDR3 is TGTGCCAGCAGCGAACAGAGCTCTAACTATGGCTACACCTTC.

As DNA, the CDR3 is TGTGCCAGCAGTTTATGGTCAGGGAACTATGGCTACACCTTC. The encoded protein is CASSLWSGNYGYTF. V gene TRBV27 combines with J gene TRBJ1-2; tentatively, D is TRBD1 (5 bases). The germline V and J ends were trimmed by 1 base and 2 bases, with 8 bases remaining between them. CDR1 and CDR2 from the germline V gene are MNHEY and SMNVEV (reference sequence). This CDR3 region has 14 residues.

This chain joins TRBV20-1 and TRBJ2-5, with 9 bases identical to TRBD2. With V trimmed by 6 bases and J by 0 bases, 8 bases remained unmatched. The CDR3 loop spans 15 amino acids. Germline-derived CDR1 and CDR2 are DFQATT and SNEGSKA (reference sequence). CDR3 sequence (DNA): TGCAGTGCCTCAGATCTAGCGGGGCACCAAGAGACCCAGTACTTC. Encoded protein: CSASDLAGHQETQYF.

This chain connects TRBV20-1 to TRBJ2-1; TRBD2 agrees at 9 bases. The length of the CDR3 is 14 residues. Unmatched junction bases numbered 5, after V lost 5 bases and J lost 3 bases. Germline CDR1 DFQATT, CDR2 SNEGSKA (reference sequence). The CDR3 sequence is CSASAGGYYNEQFF. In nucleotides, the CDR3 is TGCAGTGCTTCAGCGGGGGGCTACTACAATGAGCAGTTCTTC.

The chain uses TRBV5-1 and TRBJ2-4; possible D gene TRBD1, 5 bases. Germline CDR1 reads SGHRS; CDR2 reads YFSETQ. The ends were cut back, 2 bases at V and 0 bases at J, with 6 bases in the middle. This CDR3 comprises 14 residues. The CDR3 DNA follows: TGCGCCAGCAGCTTAGGGGAAGCCAAAAACATTCAGTACTTC. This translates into CASSLGEAKNIQYF.

The CDR3 DNA sequence: TGTGCCCTGACCCGAGGGGCGGGGGGGGCCGAGCAGTACTTC. Protein sequence: CALTRGAGGAEQYF. This chain connects TRBV30 to TRBJ2-7; 9 nucleotides align to TRBD2. This CDR3 is built from 14 residues. Trimming cost V 8 bases and J 6 bases; bases outside gene matches: 14. Looked up from germline, CDR1 is GTSNPN and CDR2 is SVGIG (reference sequence).

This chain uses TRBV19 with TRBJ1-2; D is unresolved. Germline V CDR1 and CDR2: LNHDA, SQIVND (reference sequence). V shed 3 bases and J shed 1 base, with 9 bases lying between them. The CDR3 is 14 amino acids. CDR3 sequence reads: CASSMFDDNYGYTF. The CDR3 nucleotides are TGTGCCAGTAGTATGTTCGACGATAACTATGGCTACACCTTC.

CDR3 DNA sequence: TGTGCCAGCAGCCAAGGTCCGGGCAATCAGCCCCAGCATTTT. This gives the protein CASSQGPGNQPQHF. The chain has TRBV3-1 and TRBJ1-5; no definite D call. V was cut by 1 base and J by 2 bases, with 6 bases left in between. Germline CDR1 reads LGHDT; CDR2 reads YNNKEL (reference sequence). The CDR3 sequence is 14 residues long.